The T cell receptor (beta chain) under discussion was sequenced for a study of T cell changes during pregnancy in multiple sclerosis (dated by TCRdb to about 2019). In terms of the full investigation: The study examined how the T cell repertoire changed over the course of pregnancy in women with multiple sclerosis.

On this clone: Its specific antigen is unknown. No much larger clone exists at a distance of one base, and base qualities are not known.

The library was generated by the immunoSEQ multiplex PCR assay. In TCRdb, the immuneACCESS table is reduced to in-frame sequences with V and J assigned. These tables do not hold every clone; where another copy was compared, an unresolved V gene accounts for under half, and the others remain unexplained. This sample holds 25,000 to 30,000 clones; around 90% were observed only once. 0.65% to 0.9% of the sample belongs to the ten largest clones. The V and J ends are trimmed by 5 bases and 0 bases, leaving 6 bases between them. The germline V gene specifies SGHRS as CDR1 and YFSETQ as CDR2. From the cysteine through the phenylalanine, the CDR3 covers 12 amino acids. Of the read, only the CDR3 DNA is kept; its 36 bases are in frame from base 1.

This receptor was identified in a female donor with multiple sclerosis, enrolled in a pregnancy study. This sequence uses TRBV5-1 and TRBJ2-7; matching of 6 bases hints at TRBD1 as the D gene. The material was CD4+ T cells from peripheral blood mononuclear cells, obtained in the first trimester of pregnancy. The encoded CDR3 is CASRDSSYEQYF. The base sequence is TGCGCCAGCAGGGACAGCTCCTACGAGCAGTACTTC.